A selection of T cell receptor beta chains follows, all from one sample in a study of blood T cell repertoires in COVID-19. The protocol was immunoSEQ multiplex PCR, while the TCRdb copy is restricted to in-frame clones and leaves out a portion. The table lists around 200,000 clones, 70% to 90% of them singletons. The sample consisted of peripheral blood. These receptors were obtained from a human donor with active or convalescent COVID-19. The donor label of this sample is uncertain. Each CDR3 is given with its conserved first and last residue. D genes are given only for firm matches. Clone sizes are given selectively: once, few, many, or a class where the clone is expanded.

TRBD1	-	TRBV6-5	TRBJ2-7	TGTGCCAGCAGCCGGGACAGGGGCTACGAGCAGTACTTC	CASSRDRGYEQYF
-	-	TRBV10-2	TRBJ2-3	TGCGCCAGCAGTGCGACAACCCGCACAGATACGCAGTATTTT	CASSATTRTDTQYF
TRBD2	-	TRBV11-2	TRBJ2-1	TGTGCCAGCAGCCCCTTACGCGGGAGGGTAATTGAGCAGTTCTTC	CASSPLRGRVIEQFF
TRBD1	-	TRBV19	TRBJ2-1	TGTGCCAGTAGTAAGGTGACAGGGAATAACAATGAGCAGTTCTTC	CASSKVTGNNNEQFF
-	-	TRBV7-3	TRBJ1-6	TGTGCCAGCAGCTCGGGTCAGCCAAATTCACCCCTCCACTTT	CASSSGQPNSPLHF
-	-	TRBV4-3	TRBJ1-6	TGCGCCAGCAGCCAAGATCTAGCAAGGGTATCACCCCTCCACTTT	CASSQDLARVSPLHF
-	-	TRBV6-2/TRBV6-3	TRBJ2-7	TGTGCCAGCAGTTACCCCCAGGGTAGGAGCGAGCAGTACTTC	CASSYPQGRSEQYF
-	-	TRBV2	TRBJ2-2	TGTGCCAGCAGTAATTCCAGGGTTACCGGGGAGCTGTTTTTT	CASSNSRVTGELFF
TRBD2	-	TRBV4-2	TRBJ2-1	TGTGCCAGCAGCCAAACCTACGGAGCGGGACCTGACAATGAGCAGTTCTTC	CASSQTYGAGPDNEQFF
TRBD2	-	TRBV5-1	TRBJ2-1	TGCGCCAGCAGCCCGACAGCGGGGGGGAAGAATGAGCAGTTCTTC	CASSPTAGGKNEQFF
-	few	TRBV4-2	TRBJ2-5	TGTGCCAGCAGCCAAGGGGCAGGGGAGACCCAGTACTTC	CASSQGAGETQYF
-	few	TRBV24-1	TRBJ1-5	TGTGCCACCAGTGATCCCCGGGACATCAATCAGCCCCAGCATTTT	CATSDPRDINQPQHF
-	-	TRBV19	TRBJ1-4	TGTGCCAGTAGTCCCAGGGTTACTAATGAAAAACTGTTTTTT	CASSPRVTNEKLFF
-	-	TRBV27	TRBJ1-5	TGTGCCAGCAGTTTCCTCAATCAGCCCCAGCATTTT	CASSFLNQPQHF
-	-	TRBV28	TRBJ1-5	TGTGCCAGCAGTTTAGGGCAGAACAATCAGCCCCAGCATTTT	CASSLGQNNQPQHF
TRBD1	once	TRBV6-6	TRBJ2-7	TGTGCCAGCAGAACGACAGGGGGCTCCTACGAGCAGTACTTC	CASRTTGGSYEQYF
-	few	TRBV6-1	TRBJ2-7	TGTGCCAGCAGTGATAGTAGAGCACCCTTTTACGAGCAGTACTTC	CASSDSRAPFYEQYF
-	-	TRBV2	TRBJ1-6	TGTGCCAGCAACCTAGAATCTTATAATTCACCCCTCCACTTT	CASNLESYNSPLHF
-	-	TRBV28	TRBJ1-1	TGTGCCAGCAGTTTCCACAGGGAAGGGACTGAAGCTTTCTTT	CASSFHREGTEAFF
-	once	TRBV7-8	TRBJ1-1	TGTGCCAGCAGCTTTGGTCAGGTGAACACTGAAGCTTTCTTT	CASSFGQVNTEAFF
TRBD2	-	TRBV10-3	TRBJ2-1	TGTGCCATCAACCCCCCCCCGCCGACTAGCGGGAGCTCCTACAATGAGCAGTTCTTC	CAINPPPPTSGSSYNEQFF
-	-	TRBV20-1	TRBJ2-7	TGCAGTGCTAGTCCCGGAACAGGGCCCTCCGAGCAGTACTTC	CSASPGTGPSEQYF
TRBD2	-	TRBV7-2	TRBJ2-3	TGTGCCAGCAGCGCTTATAGGGGAGGGGTAGATACGCAGTATTTT	CASSAYRGGVDTQYF
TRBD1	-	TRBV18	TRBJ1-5	TGTGCCAGCTCTCCACAGGGGAATCAGCCCCAGCATTTT	CASSPQGNQPQHF
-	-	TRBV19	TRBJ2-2	TGTGCCAGTAGTATGGGGCCCTACACCGGGGAGCTGTTTTTT	CASSMGPYTGELFF
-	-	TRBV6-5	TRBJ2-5	TGTGCCAGCAGCGACGGGGGGCCGGTCGGGGAGACCCAGTACTTC	CASSDGGPVGETQYF
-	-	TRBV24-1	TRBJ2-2	TGTGCCACCAGTTCGCTGATGGGGAGAGAAACCGGGGAGCTGTTTTTT	CATSSLMGRETGELFF
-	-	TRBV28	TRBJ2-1	TGTGCCAGCAGTCTCCCCCGGCTAGCGACCTACAATGAGCAGTTCTTC	CASSLPRLATYNEQFF
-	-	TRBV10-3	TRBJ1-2	TGTGCCACCGCGGGTACGCAGAACTATGGCTACACCTTC	CATAGTQNYGYTF
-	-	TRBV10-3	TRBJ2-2	TGTGCCATCAGTGAGTCGGTGACAAACACCGGGGAGCTGTTTTTT	CAISESVTNTGELFF
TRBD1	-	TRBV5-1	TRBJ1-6	TGCGCCAGCAGTCGGCGGACAGGGGTTGCAAATTCACCCCTCCACTTT	CASSRRTGVANSPLHF
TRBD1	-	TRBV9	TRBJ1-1	TGTGCCAGCAGCGTTACAGGGGTCACTGAAGCTTTCTTT	CASSVTGVTEAFF
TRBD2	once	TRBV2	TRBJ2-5	TGTGCCAGCAGTGAAGGTAGCGGGGGGGCCGGTCGGCAGACCCAGTACTTC	CASSEGSGGAGRQTQYF
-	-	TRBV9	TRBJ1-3	TGTGCCAGCAGCCTAGGGGGGCACTCTGGAAACACCATATATTTT	CASSLGGHSGNTIYF
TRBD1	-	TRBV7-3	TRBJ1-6	TGTGCCAGCAGCACCCAAGGGGGCCCTTGGTCACCCCTCCACTTT	CASSTQGGPWSPLHF
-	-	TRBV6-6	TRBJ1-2	TGTGCCAGCAGTCCAGGGGCGGACTATGGCTACACCTTC	CASSPGADYGYTF
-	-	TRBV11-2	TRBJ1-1	TGTGCCAGCAGCTACGGGAGTGGGGGGAAGGACACTGAAGCTTTCTTT	CASSYGSGGKDTEAFF
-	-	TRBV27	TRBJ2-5	TGTGCCAGCAGTCCCTTGGACAGAGAGACCCAGTACTTC	CASSPLDRETQYF
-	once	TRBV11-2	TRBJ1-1	TGTGCCAGCAGCTTATCGGGGGGGCAGGGCACTGAAGCTTTCTTT	CASSLSGGQGTEAFF
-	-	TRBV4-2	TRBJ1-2	TGTGCCAGCAGCCGCGGGGACCCTCGGGATGGCTACACCTTC	CASSRGDPRDGYTF
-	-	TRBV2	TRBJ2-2	TGTGCCAGTCTCCTCGTGGCGGGAACCGGGGAGCTGTTTTTT	CASLLVAGTGELFF
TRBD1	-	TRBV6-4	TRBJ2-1	TGTGCCAGCAGTATTGCCGGGACAGAGACCTACAATGAGCAGTTCTTC	CASSIAGTETYNEQFF
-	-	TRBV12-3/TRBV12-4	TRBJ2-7	TGTGCCAGCAGTTTAGCAGGGGTCCACGAGCAGTACTTC	CASSLAGVHEQYF
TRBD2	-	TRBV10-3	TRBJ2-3	TGTGCCATCAGGGGGACTAGCTTCACAGATACGCAGTATTTT	CAIRGTSFTDTQYF
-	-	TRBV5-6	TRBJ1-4	TGTGCCAGCAGCTTGGAAAGGGAGGATGAAAAACTGTTTTTT	CASSLEREDEKLFF
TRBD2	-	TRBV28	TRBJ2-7	TGTGCCAGCAGAAACCCGGGACTAGCGGGAGAGTTGATCTACGAGCAGTACTTC	CASRNPGLAGELIYEQYF
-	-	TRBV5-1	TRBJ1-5	TGCGCCAGCAGCCCGGTAGGAGGGGGGGATCAGCCCCAGCATTTT	CASSPVGGGDQPQHF
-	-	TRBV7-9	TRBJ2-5	TGTGCCAGCAGCTTAGCGCAGGAAGAGACCCAGTACTTC	CASSLAQEETQYF